This TCR beta chain is drawn from a study of cytomegalovirus exposure and HLA in healthy donors. Study-wide results and caveats: Rare sequences made up most TCRs, while some public TCRs were found in many donors. Associated with cytomegalovirus, according to the listing, were 150 to 200 TCR beta chains. The authors later found most CMV-associated TCR beta chains appeared HLA-restricted.

Germline assignment: CDR1 SGHAT and CDR2 FQNNGV. The V and J ends lost 5 bases and 2 bases, in that order; junction bases with no gene match: 9. This CDR3 is built from 15 residues. Notes on this clone: Antigen unknown.

PCR involved 60 Vbeta and 13 Jbeta primers. Methods used by the authors: In a later analysis, the count reached some 73 million unique TCR beta chains, with roughly 9.9 million shared. Produced via immunoSEQ multiplex PCR; TCRdb's table is partial and in-frame only. V and J calls and clone size are those listed in that table; D and trimming were worked out from the DNA. The table lists about 140,000 clones, approximately 82% of them singletons, with 3.2% in the top ten. The V and J genes are TRBV11-2 and TRBJ2-7, with 7 nucleotides matching TRBD1. The receptor comes from a man younger than 30 in good health and CMV-seropositive. Source material: PBMCs. The CDR3 region is CASSPLTGPPYEQYF. The CDR3 coding sequence is TGTGCCAGCAGCCCCTTGACAGGGCCCCCCTACGAGCAGTACTTC.